Listed here are 9 T cell receptor beta chains from one sample, sequenced in a study of Tregs in tolerant kidney transplant recipients. Mixed chimerism was transient after nonmyeloablative marrow transplants from related graft donors. Only in-frame clones appear in the TCRdb table, and some are missing; sequencing was by immunoSEQ multiplex PCR. This sample's table has some 29,000 clones. The sequenced sample was CD4+ T cells from blood (PBMCs), obtained 24 months after the transplant. The receptors stem from a human patient who received a combined kidney and bone marrow transplant. The graft donor may be the source of some T cells.

As concerns this clone: Sequencing ends 3 residues short of the CDR3 end; the germline J gene provides the rest. The chain joins TRBV20-1 to TRBJ2-1, with a weak D call TRBD2 (7 bases). Germline CDR1 is DFQATT and CDR2 is SNEGSKA (reference sequence). CDR3 length equals 12 residues. CDR3 sequence reads: CRGGRSYNEQFF. CDR3 DNA (partial): TGCAGGGGGGGGCGTTCCTACAATGAG.

In regard to this clone: The observed sequence ends 3 residues before the CDR3 terminus, with the missing tail filled in from the germline J gene. The rearrangement links TRBV29-1 to TRBJ2-1; D gene uncertain. The ends were cut back, 4 bases at V and 6 bases at J, with 13 bases in the middle. Germline V CDR1 and CDR2: SQVTM, ANQGSEA. This CDR3 comprises 13 residues. CDR3 region: CSVAMRLSNEQFF. The sequenced CDR3 bases are TGCAGCGTTGCTATGCGACTCAGCAATGAG.

CDR3 DNA, as far as it was read: TGCAGTGCTAGAGACGCCCAGGGGGCGGACACC. It specifies CSARDAQGADT. In full, the CDR3 reads CSARDAQGADTIYF. The rearrangement uses TRBV20-1 and TRBJ1-3; 8 positions match TRBD1. The CDR3 is cut off 3 residues early in the read; its end comes from the germline J gene. This CDR3 spans 14 amino acids. Losses at the gene ends were 0 bases for V and 8 bases for J; bases not matched to a gene: 6. The germline gives CDR1 DFQATT, CDR2 SNEGSKA (reference sequence).

Comments on this clone: The missing CDR3 end, 3 residues past where the read stops, is filled in from the germline J gene. The chain is built from TRBV7-2 and TRBJ1-2, with 9 bases matching TRBD1. With 4 bases clipped from V and 4 bases from J, the junction kept 7 bases outside the gene matches. The CDR3 sequence is 15 residues long. The V gene's germline CDR1 is SGHTA and CDR2 FQGNSA. CDR3 amino acids: CASSSGQGSPYGYTF. The CDR3 DNA, read in part, is TGTGCCAGCAGCTCGGGACAGGGATCCCCCTATGGC.

Turning to this clone: The read stops 3 residues short of the end of the CDR3; the missing end is completed from the germline J gene. The gene calls are TRBV5-4 and TRBJ1-2, with D possibly matching TRBD1 (5 bases). CDR1 and CDR2 from the germline V gene are SGHNT and YYREEE (reference sequence). This CDR3 has 15 residues. Trimming cost V 2 bases and J 2 bases, with 13 bases left between them. The DNA read from the CDR3 is TGTGCCAGCAGCTTTGGGGGGGTTGGAAACTATGGC. Translation gives CASSFGGVGNYG. The CDR3 in its entirety is CASSFGGVGNYGYTF.

A word on this clone: The DNA ends 3 residues before the CDR3 does, and the rest of the CDR3 is filled in from the germline J gene. The chain combines TRBV7-3 with TRBJ2-5, with D possibly being TRBD2 (6 bases). The CDR3 sequence is 13 residues long. Germline values: CDR1 SGHTA, CDR2 FQGTGA. The germline V and J ends were trimmed by 3 bases and 4 bases, with 9 bases remaining between them. The sequenced part of the CDR3 DNA is TGTGCCAGCAGCTTCCAGGGAGGAGAGACC. Its translation is CASSFQGGET. The entire CDR3 sequence reads CASSFQGGETQYF.

Concerning this clone itself: The read is 3 residues too short to cover the CDR3 end, so that end is filled in from the germline J gene. V usage is TRBV2 and J usage is TRBJ1-5; no firm D call. Looked up from germline, CDR1 is SNHLY and CDR2 is FYNNEI. Trimming cost V 2 bases and J 4 bases, with 9 bases left between them. This CDR3 spans 14 amino acids. Incomplete CDR3 DNA: TGTGCCAGCAGTGAATTACCCGGGAATCAGCCC. This encodes CASSELPGNQP. The whole CDR3 protein reads CASSELPGNQPQHF.

This clone is labeled medium-sized based on frequency. The read stops 3 residues short of the end of the CDR3; the missing end is completed from the germline J gene. V and J are TRBV5-1 and TRBJ2-6; D is ambiguous. Germline values: CDR1 SGHRS, CDR2 YFSETQ. V gave up 0 bases and J gave up 0 bases, with 7 bases separating them. This CDR3 comprises 16 residues. The CDR3 spells CASSLEADSGANVLTF. CDR3 DNA, as far as it was read: TGCGCCAGCAGCTTGGAAGCCGACTCTGGGGCCAACGTC.

Comments on this clone: Read data end 3 residues before the CDR3 end; the end is taken from the germline J gene. V gene TRBV30 combines with J gene TRBJ2-3; D is unresolved. V lost 4 bases, J lost 6 bases, and 8 bases lay in between. From germline, CDR1 is GTSNPN and CDR2 SVGIG (reference sequence). The CDR3 is 11 amino acids. Here the CDR3 reads CAWTVGDTQYF. The DNA read from the CDR3 is TGTGCCTGGACGGTCGGGGATACG.